This note documents a single TCR beta chain sequence. Germline lookup yields CDR1 SGHRS and CDR2 YFSETQ. This CDR3 comprises 17 residues. V dropped 4 bases and J dropped 4; count of bases not matched to a gene: 10. This record belongs to a study of shared clonotypes between healthy human individuals. This table comes from immunoSEQ multiplex PCR, and its TCRdb copy is limited to in-frame clones, with some not included. The sample carries about 2.4 million clones, 80% to 95% recorded once. V and J are TRBV5-1 and TRBJ2-6; 8 bases align to TRBD1. The sequence was obtained from a man aged 18 to 30 in good health. Some clones in this sample may be carry-over from other donors' samples. The sequencing input was naive CD4+ T cells from PBMCs. Subset described: CD45RA+ positively selected. CDR3 in DNA: TGCGCCAGCAGCGCCGGACAGGGAGGTTCGGGGGCCAACGTCCTGACTTTC. Its protein is CASSAGQGGSGANVLTF. Complete variable domain (other parts from reference TRBV5-1 and TRBJ2-6): KAGVTQTPRYLIKTRGQQVTLSCSPISGHRSVSWYQQTPGQGLQFLFEYFSETQRNKGNFPGRFSGRQFSNSRSEMNVSTLELGDSALYLCASSAGQGGSGANVLTFGAGSRLTVL.